This T cell receptor beta chain was profiled in a study of blood T cell repertoires in COVID-19. Study background: The analysed material was cDNA or gDNA that came from T cells, B-cell-depleted T cells, or PBMCs.

Sequencing was performed with immunoSEQ multiplex PCR; in TCRdb, only in-frame clones are kept and a portion is missing. The top ten hold under 15% of the sample, which has 120,000 to 150,000 clones, 75% to 90% seen once. V gave up 2 bases and J gave up 2 bases, with 13 bases separating them. There are 15 residues in the CDR3. Germline CDR1 MGHRA, CDR2 YSYEKL. This sequence was found in a man younger than 35 with COVID-19, enrolled during active disease. The chain carries TRBV4-1 and TRBJ2-7; possible D gene TRBD2, 5 bases. Sequenced: peripheral blood. The CDR3 nucleotides are TGCGCCAGCAGCCAATTACCGGGATCACCCTACGAGCAGTACTTC. This translates into CASSQLPGSPYEQYF.